These 6 T cell receptor beta chains came from one sample sequenced in a study of T cell responses to AZD1222 COVID-19 vaccine. Method: immunoSEQ multiplex PCR; TCRdb's copy keeps in-frame clones and lacks some. Found here are 110,000 to 150,000 clones, 92% of them singletons; the top ten hold around 3.5%. This specimen was peripheral blood, taken 28 days after the second AZD1222 dose. These receptors came from an adult who received the AZD1222 COVID-19 vaccine.

The V gene is TRBV18, the J gene TRBJ2-4, with 9 bases matching TRBD2. Germline V gene data show CDR1 as KGHSH and CDR2 as LQKENI. CDR3 length: 15 amino acids. V trimming: 7 bases; J trimming: 1 base; junction bases outside the gene matches: 5. The CDR3 loop reads CASFPSGRAKNIQYF. The CDR3 DNA is TGTGCCAGCTTTCCGAGCGGGAGGGCCAAAAACATTCAGTACTTC.

The chain carries TRBV15 and TRBJ2-5, with TRBD2 identical over 10 bases. There are 14 residues in the CDR3. In germline, CDR1 is LNHNV, CDR2 YYDKDF (reference sequence). V dropped 6 bases and J dropped 5; count of bases not matched to a gene: 6. CDR3 amino acids: CATRPSGRGETQYF. The CDR3 DNA reads as TGTGCCACCAGGCCTAGCGGGAGAGGGGAGACCCAGTACTTC.

The CDR3 reads CATSRDRDPYNEQFF. DNA of the CDR3: TGTGCCACCAGCAGAGATCGGGACCCCTACAATGAGCAGTTCTTC. The V call is TRBV15, the J call TRBJ2-1; D tentatively fits TRBD1 or TRBD2 (5 bases each). With 0 bases removed from V and 2 bases from J, the gap between germline ends came to 8 bases. Germline lookup yields CDR1 LNHNV and CDR2 YYDKDF (reference sequence). The CDR3 sequence is 15 residues long.

This clone was picked up one time. The chain couples TRBV2 to TRBJ2-7; TRBD2 agrees at 10 bases. The CDR3 loop spans 15 amino acids. Germline V lookup: CDR1 SNHLY, CDR2 FYNNEI. J lost 3 bases, V lost 2 bases, and 4 bases had no gene match. The CDR3, as DNA: TGTGCCAGCAGTGAAAAGGCTAGCGGGGGCTACGAGCAGTACTTC. Its translation is CASSEKASGGYEQYF.

The chain is built from TRBV10-3 and TRBJ2-7; 7 bases line up with TRBD1. With V trimmed by 6 bases and J by 2 bases, 4 bases remained unmatched. Germline CDR1 ENHRY, CDR2 SYGVKD. The CDR3 is 13 residues long. CDR3 nucleotide sequence: TGTGCCATCAGAGCCCAGGGGGCCTACGAGCAGTACTTC. Translated: CAIRAQGAYEQYF.

The chain combines TRBV30 with TRBJ2-1; 7 bases map to TRBD2. V trimming: 0 bases; J trimming: 4 bases; junction bases outside the gene matches: 9. The V gene's germline CDR1 is GTSNPN and CDR2 SVGIG (reference sequence). The CDR3 consists of 16 residues. The CDR3 DNA is TGTGCCTGGAGTGTCAAAATTAGCGGGCCGTACAATGAGCAGTTCTTC. It specifies CAWSVKISGPYNEQFF.